The 26 T cell receptor beta chains below all came from one sample that was sequenced in a study of T cell changes during pregnancy in multiple sclerosis. Generated by immunoSEQ multiplex PCR, the TCRdb table keeps only in-frame clones and is missing some. The table includes around 110,000 clones, 80% to 95% detected once. Sequencing used peripheral blood, obtained in the third trimester of pregnancy. These receptors came from a female donor in good health, enrolled as a control in a pregnancy study.

This clone is classed as medium-sized. This chain joins TRBV30 and TRBJ1-1; D gene unclear. Germline values: CDR1 GTSNPN, CDR2 SVGIG (reference sequence). The CDR3 consists of 15 residues. Trimming cost V 3 bases and J 1 base, with 15 bases left between them. The CDR3 nucleotides read TGTGCCTGGAGCCCCCCGGTTTCCGGGAACACTGAAGCTTTCTTT. Encoded protein: CAWSPPVSGNTEAFF.

This rearrangement joins TRBV6-1 to TRBJ1-6, with D possibly matching TRBD1 (6 bases). V was shortened by 0 bases and J by 7 bases, with 10 bases between the two germline ends. CDR1 and CDR2 (germline): MNHNS, SASEGT. The CDR3 covers 15 residues. The CDR3 is CASSEARQGNSPLHF. The CDR3 nucleotides read TGTGCCAGCAGTGAAGCGAGGCAGGGGAATTCACCCCTCCACTTT.

The chain links TRBV7-6 to TRBJ1-2; 7 bases map to TRBD1. With V trimmed by 5 bases and J by 7 bases, 10 bases remained unmatched. Germline CDR1 SGHVS, CDR2 FNYEAQ. CDR3 length: 14 amino acids. The CDR3 coding sequence is TGTGCCAGCAGCCTAAAGGGACAGAAAAGTGGCTACACCTTC. This translates into CASSLKGQKSGYTF.

V usage is TRBV27 and J usage is TRBJ2-1; a weak D match, TRBD2 (6 bases). The CDR3 is 13 residues long. V lost 6 bases to trimming and J lost 3 bases, with 9 bases between them. CDR1 is MNHEY, CDR2 SMNVEV, per germline (reference sequence). The CDR3 is CASRRLGYNEQFF. CDR3 sequence (DNA): TGTGCCAGCAGGAGACTAGGCTACAATGAGCAGTTCTTC.

The rearrangement links TRBV6-5 to TRBJ1-2; TRBD1 matches 7 bases. Germline V gives CDR1 MNHEY, CDR2 SVGAGI. The CDR3 contains 15 residues. Trimming at V came to 1 base and at J to 5 bases, leaving 7 bases not matched to a gene. The CDR3, as DNA: TGTGCCAGCAGTTACTTCCCGGACAGGACGTATGGCTACACCTTC. Protein: CASSYFPDRTYGYTF.

The rearrangement links TRBV2 to TRBJ2-1, with TRBD1 matching 8 bases. Germline CDR1 and CDR2: SNHLY and FYNNEI. CDR3 size: 15 residues. V was clipped by 5 bases and J by 4 bases; unmatched bases: 7. The CDR3 DNA is TGTGCCAGCAGTAATGACAGGGGCCGATACAATGAGCAGTTCTTC. Translating it yields CASSNDRGRYNEQFF.

The chain couples TRBV5-5 to TRBJ1-1; TRBD1 aligns across 8 bases. The CDR3 totals 15 residues. V shed 7 bases and J 2 bases; nucleotides not matched to a gene: 10. Germline CDR1 and CDR2: SGHKS and YYEKEE (reference sequence). CDR3 protein: CASGGIGQGNTEAFF. CDR3 nucleotide sequence: TGTGCCAGCGGTGGAATAGGACAGGGTAACACTGAAGCTTTCTTT.

This clone was recorded once. The chain joins TRBV7-9 to TRBJ1-1, with D uncertain. The V gene's germline CDR1 is SEHNR and CDR2 FQNEAQ (reference sequence). The CDR3 sequence is 12 residues long. Trimming removed 1 base from V and 7 bases from J, with 7 bases in between. The CDR3 loop is CASSLGESEAFF. Here the CDR3 DNA reads TGTGCCAGCAGCTTAGGGGAGAGTGAAGCTTTCTTT.

The chain recombines TRBV10-3 with TRBJ1-5; D is unresolved. Germline CDR1 reads ENHRY; CDR2 reads SYGVKD. The CDR3 runs 13 residues. With 2 bases removed from V and 3 bases from J, the gap between germline ends came to 5 bases. CDR3 loop: CAISEADNQPQHF. DNA for the CDR3: TGTGCCATCAGTGAGGCAGACAATCAGCCCCAGCATTTT.

The chain employs TRBV18 and TRBJ1-1, with 8 bases fitting TRBD1. Trimming took 6 bases from V and 4 from J; bases not matched to a gene: 10. The germline V gene has CDR1 KGHSH and CDR2 LQKENI. The CDR3 contains 15 residues. CDR3 sequence (DNA): TGTGCCAGCTCGTCAGTCGATGGACAGGGCACTGAAGCTTTCTTT. This gives the protein CASSSVDGQGTEAFF.

Here the CDR3 reads CANTDVSGNTIYF. The CDR3 bases are TGTGCCAACACCGATGTCTCTGGAAACACCATATATTTT. The chain joins TRBV10-3 to TRBJ1-3; D gene ambiguous. There are 13 residues in the CDR3. V was trimmed by 10 bases and J by 0 bases, leaving 10 bases between them. The germline gives CDR1 ENHRY, CDR2 SYGVKD.

The V and J genes are TRBV7-9 and TRBJ1-1, with D possibly TRBD1 on 5 matching bases. The CDR3 runs 17 residues. V was cut by 5 bases and J by 1 base, with 20 bases left in between. CDR1 and CDR2 (germline): SEHNR, FQNEAQ (reference sequence). The CDR3: CASSTSSGSLGNTEAFF. For the CDR3, the DNA is TGTGCCAGCAGCACCAGCTCAGGGTCCCTTGGGAACACTGAAGCTTTCTTT.

V and J are TRBV4-3 and TRBJ1-4; 7 bases are a match to TRBD1. There are 14 residues in the CDR3. Trimming cost V 1 base and J 8 bases; bases outside gene matches: 4. The germline V gene encodes CDR1 LGHNA and CDR2 YSLEER. CDR3 amino acids: CASSQVTGREKLFF. CDR3 sequence (DNA): TGCGCCAGCAGCCAAGTGACAGGGCGGGAAAAACTGTTTTTT.

The V gene is TRBV5-1, the J gene TRBJ2-1; 13 bases line up with TRBD2. The junction had 8 bases not matched to a gene; V was cut back by 0 bases and J by 8 bases. Germline loops: CDR1 SGHRS, CDR2 YFSETQ. CDR3 size: 17 residues. This chain's CDR3 is CASSLASGTSGVYEQFF. CDR3 DNA: TGCGCCAGCAGCTTGGCTTCTGGGACTAGCGGGGTTTATGAGCAGTTCTTC.

This sequence joins TRBV4-3 and TRBJ2-3, with 10 bases lining up with TRBD1. Germline CDR1 LGHNA, CDR2 YSLEER. The CDR3 has 17 residues. The trim removed 1 base at V and 6 bases at J, leaving 10 bases unmatched. The CDR3 nucleotides are TGCGCCAGCAGCCAAGTATCCACCGGGACAGGGGATGATACGCAGTATTTT. Amino acids: CASSQVSTGTGDDTQYF.

The CDR3 coding sequence is TGTGCCAGCAGCCAACGACATGGGAACTATGGCTACACCTTC. Its protein is CASSQRHGNYGYTF. This rearrangement joins TRBV13 to TRBJ1-2, with D unresolved. The CDR3 loop spans 14 amino acids. V shed 5 bases and J shed 2 bases, with 12 bases lying between them. Per the germline V gene, CDR1 is PRHDT and CDR2 is FYEKMQ (reference sequence). Combining the CDR3 with reference TRBV13 and TRBJ1-2 gives the whole variable domain AAGVIQSPRHLIKEKRETATLKCYPIPRHDTVYWYQQGPGQDPQFLISFYEKMQSDKGSIPDRFSAQQFSDYHSELNMSSLELGDSALYFCASSQRHGNYGYTFGSGTRLTVV.

The V and J genes are TRBV19 and TRBJ1-2, with D possibly matching TRBD1 (5 bases). Looked up from germline, CDR1 is LNHDA and CDR2 is SQIVND (reference sequence). V lost 3 bases to trimming and J lost 8 bases, with 13 bases between them. There are 13 residues in the CDR3. The CDR3 nucleotides read TGTGCCAGTAGTATGATGGGGACTTCCGGCTACACCTTC. Amino acids: CASSMMGTSGYTF. Full variable domain (missing parts from reference TRBV19 and TRBJ1-2): DGGITQSPKYLFRKEGQNVTLSCEQNLNHDAMYWYRQDPGQGLRLIYYSQIVNDFQKGDIAEGYSVSREKKESFPLTVTSAQKNPTAFYLCASSMMGTSGYTFGSGTRLTVV.

This chain uses TRBV19 with TRBJ2-5, with 9 bases that match TRBD1. The germline V gene has CDR1 LNHDA and CDR2 SQIVND (reference sequence). This CDR3 comprises 15 residues. Trimming removed 8 bases from V and 1 base from J; junction bases left unmatched: 8. Here the CDR3 DNA reads TGTGCCAGTGGGGGACAGGGAAGGGGCCAAGAGACCCAGTACTTC. Its protein is CASGGQGRGQETQYF.

This chain joins TRBV19 and TRBJ1-6; 7 nucleotides agree with TRBD1. J was trimmed by 5 bases and V by 5 bases; bases with no gene match: 9. Per the germline V gene, CDR1 is LNHDA and CDR2 is SQIVND (reference sequence). The CDR3 has 16 residues. This CDR3 reads CASSPGQARNNSPLHF. The DNA of the CDR3 is TGTGCCAGTAGTCCTGGACAGGCCCGAAATAATTCACCCCTCCACTTT.

This clone appeared once. The chain couples TRBV9 to TRBJ2-1; 9 nucleotides agree with TRBD2. J was trimmed by 8 bases and V by 4 bases; bases with no gene match: 7. This CDR3 spans 14 amino acids. The germline V gene encodes CDR1 SGDLS and CDR2 YYNGEE. The CDR3 sequence is CASSTPGTSYEQFF. For the CDR3, the DNA is TGTGCCAGCAGCACCCCCGGGACTAGCTATGAGCAGTTCTTC. The whole variable domain, filled in from reference TRBV9 and TRBJ2-1, reads DSGVTQTPKHLITATGQRVTLRCSPRSGDLSVYWYQQSLDQGLQFLIQYYNGEERAKGNILERFSAQQFPDLHSELNLSSLELGDSALYFCASSTPGTSYEQFFGPGTRLTVL.

The chain combines TRBV7-9 with TRBJ1-2; 11 nucleotides match TRBD1. V dropped 1 base and J dropped 4; count of bases not matched to a gene: 2. The CDR3 has 15 amino acids. Germline V lookup: CDR1 SEHNR, CDR2 FQNEAQ (reference sequence). CDR3 DNA: TGTGCCAGCAGCTTAGAGGGGACAGGGGGCTATGGCTACACCTTC. This gives the protein CASSLEGTGGYGYTF. Looking up the rest from reference TRBV7-9 and TRBJ1-2 gives the full variable domain: DTGVSQNPRHKITKRGQNVTFRCDPISEHNRLYWYRQTLGQGPEFLTYFQNEAQLEKSRLLSDRFSAERPKGSFSTLEIQRTEQGDSAMYLCASSLEGTGGYGYTFGSGTRLTVV.

CDR3 sequence: CASSVGQENEQFF. The CDR3 DNA follows: TGTGCCAGCAGCGTAGGGCAGGAAAATGAGCAGTTCTTC. The rearrangement joins TRBV9 to TRBJ2-1; D remains unclear. Germline V gives CDR1 SGDLS, CDR2 YYNGEE. The V and J ends lost 0 bases and 7 bases respectively, with 8 bases between them. The CDR3 contains 13 residues.

This rearrangement joins TRBV29-1 to TRBJ1-1; possible D gene TRBD1, 5 bases. Germline V gene sequence: CDR1 SQVTM, CDR2 ANQGSEA. The V end lost 0 bases, the J end lost 1 base, and 21 bases lay between the germline ends. This CDR3 has 18 residues. CDR3 in amino acids: CSVEEVRQGIFGNTEAFF. In nucleotides, the CDR3 is TGCAGCGTTGAAGAGGTTCGGCAGGGTATTTTTGGGAACACTGAAGCTTTCTTT.

Regarding this clone: The junction departs from the called germline gene at one end, perhaps through a read error. The gene calls are TRBV6-5 and TRBJ1-2; 8 bases fit TRBD1. The CDR3 is 13 residues long. The germline V gene has CDR1 MNHEY and CDR2 SVGAGI. CDR3 in DNA: TGTGCCAGCAGTCAGACAGGGGTCCATGGCAACACCTTC. It codes for CASSQTGVHGNTF.

The rearrangement uses TRBV5-1 and TRBJ1-4; the D gene is possibly TRBD1 (6 bases). Germline values: CDR1 SGHRS, CDR2 YFSETQ. The CDR3 has 16 residues. Trimming pared 2 bases from V and 3 bases from J, leaving 14 bases between. The CDR3 loop reads CASSFSMGAPNEKLFF. The CDR3 DNA sequence: TGCGCCAGCAGCTTTTCAATGGGGGCCCCTAATGAAAAACTGTTTTTT.

V and J are TRBV7-3 and TRBJ2-7, with D unclear. This CDR3 has 13 amino acids. The ends were cut back, 1 base at V and 5 bases at J, with 9 bases in the middle. Germline loops: CDR1 SGHTA, CDR2 FQGTGA. CDR3 sequence (DNA): TGTGCCAGCAGCTTAAATAGTTATGACGAGCAGTACTTC. Translation gives CASSLNSYDEQYF.